This TCR beta chain was captured in a study of blood T cell repertoires in COVID-19. This CDR3 has 17 residues. Losses at the gene ends were 7 bases for V and 0 bases for J; bases not matched to a gene: 5. Germline assignment: CDR1 SGHDT and CDR2 YYEEEE. The study recruited people aged roughly 18 to 100 years across approximately 23 US areas. The method was immunoSEQ multiplex PCR; TCRdb's version includes in-frame clones alone and lacks a portion of them. Of hundreds of thousands of clones listed, roughly 90% are singletons. The source of this sequence is a man aged 35 to 55 who had recovered from COVID-19. Material: PBMCs or T cells enriched from blood (not recorded which). The rearrangement uses TRBV5-6 and TRBJ2-6, with TRBD1 matching over 12 bases. The CDR3, as DNA: TGTGCCAGCCGTCGGGACAGGGGGCTCTCTGGGGCCAACGTCCTGACTTTC. This codes for CASRRDRGLSGANVLTF.